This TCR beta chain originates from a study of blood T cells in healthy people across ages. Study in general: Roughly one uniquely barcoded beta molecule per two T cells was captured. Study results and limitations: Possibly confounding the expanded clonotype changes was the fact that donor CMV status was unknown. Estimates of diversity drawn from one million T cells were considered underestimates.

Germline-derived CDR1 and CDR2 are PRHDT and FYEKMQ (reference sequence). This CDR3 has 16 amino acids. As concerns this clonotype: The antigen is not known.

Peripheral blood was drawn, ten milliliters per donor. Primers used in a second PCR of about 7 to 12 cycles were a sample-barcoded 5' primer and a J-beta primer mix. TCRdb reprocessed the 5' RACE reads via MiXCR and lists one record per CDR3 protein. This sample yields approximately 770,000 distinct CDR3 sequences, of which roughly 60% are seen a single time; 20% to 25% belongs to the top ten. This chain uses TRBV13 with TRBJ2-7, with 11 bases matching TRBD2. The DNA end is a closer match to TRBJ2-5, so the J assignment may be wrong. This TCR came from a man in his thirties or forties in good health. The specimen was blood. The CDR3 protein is CASSILTSGVSETQYF. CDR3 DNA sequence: TGTGCCAGCAGCATACTGACTAGCGGGGTGTCAGAGACCCAGTACTTC.